The clone carrying this T cell receptor (beta chain) was observed at least ten times. These data come from a study of T cells in Graves' hyperthyroidism and ophthalmopathy. It was RNA transcripts that yielded the amplified TCR beta CDR3 regions. TCR CDR3 underwent first-round RT-PCR with the HTBI primer set. MiXCR, run by TCRdb on the multiplex PCR reads, gives a single entry per CDR3 protein. The data contain about 290,000 distinct CDR3 sequences, about 15% of them singletons. Germline V gene sequence: CDR1 SGHAT, CDR2 FQNNGV. The CDR3 consists of 13 residues. V dropped 2 bases and J dropped 7 bases, with 11 bases sitting between them.

Sequences were obtained from blood. The V gene is TRBV11-2, the J gene TRBJ2-5; D is uncertain. This clonotype was obtained from a man aged 30-40 years with Graves' hyperthyroidism. CDR3 protein: CASSLFDRRTQYF. The CDR3 coding sequence is TGTGCCAGCAGCTTATTTGACCGTAGGACCCAGTACTTC. The full variable domain, rest sourced from reference TRBV11-2 and TRBJ2-5, is EAGVAQSPRYKIIEKRQSVAFWCNPISGHATLYWYQQILGQGPKLLIQFQNNGVVDDSQLPKDRFSAERLKGVDSTLKIQPAKLEDSAVYLCASSLFDRRTQYFGPGTRLLVL.